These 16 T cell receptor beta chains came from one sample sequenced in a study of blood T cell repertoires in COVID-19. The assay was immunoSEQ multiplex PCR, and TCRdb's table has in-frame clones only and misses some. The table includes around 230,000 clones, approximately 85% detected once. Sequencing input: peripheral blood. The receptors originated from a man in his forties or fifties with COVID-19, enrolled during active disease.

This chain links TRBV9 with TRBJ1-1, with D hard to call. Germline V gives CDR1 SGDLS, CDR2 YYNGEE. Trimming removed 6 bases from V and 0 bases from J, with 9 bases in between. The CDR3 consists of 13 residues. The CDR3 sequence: CASNRGVNTEAFF. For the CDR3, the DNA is TGTGCCAGCAACCGTGGAGTGAACACTGAAGCTTTCTTT.

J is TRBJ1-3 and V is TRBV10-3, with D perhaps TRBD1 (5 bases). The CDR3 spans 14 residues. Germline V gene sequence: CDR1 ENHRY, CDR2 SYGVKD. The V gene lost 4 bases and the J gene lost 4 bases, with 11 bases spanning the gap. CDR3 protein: CAISVGGDGNTIYF. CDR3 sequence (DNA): TGTGCCATCAGTGTCGGGGGGGACGGAAACACCATATATTTT.

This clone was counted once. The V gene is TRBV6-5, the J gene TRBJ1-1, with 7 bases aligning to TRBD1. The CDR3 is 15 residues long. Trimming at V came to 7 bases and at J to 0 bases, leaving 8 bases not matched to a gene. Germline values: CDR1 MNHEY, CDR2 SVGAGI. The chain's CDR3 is CASIIGGAVNTEAFF. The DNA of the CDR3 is TGTGCCAGCATCATAGGGGGCGCGGTGAACACTGAAGCTTTCTTT.

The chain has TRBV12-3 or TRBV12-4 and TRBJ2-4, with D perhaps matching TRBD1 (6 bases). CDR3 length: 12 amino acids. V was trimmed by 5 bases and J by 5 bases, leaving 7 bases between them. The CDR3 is CASSRTENIQYF. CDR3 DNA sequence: TGTGCCAGCAGTAGGACAGAAAACATTCAGTACTTC.

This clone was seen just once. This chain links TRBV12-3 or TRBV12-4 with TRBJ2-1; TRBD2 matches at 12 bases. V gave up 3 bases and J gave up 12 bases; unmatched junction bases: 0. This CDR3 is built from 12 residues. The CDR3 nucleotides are TGTGCCAGCAGTTTGACTAGCGGGGGGCAGTTCTTC. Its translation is CASSLTSGGQFF.

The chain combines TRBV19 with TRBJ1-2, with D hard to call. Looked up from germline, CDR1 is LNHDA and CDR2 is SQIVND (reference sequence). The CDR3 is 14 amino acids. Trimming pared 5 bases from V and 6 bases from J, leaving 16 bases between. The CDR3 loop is CASSPQRVPNGYTF. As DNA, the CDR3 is TGTGCCAGTAGTCCTCAGAGGGTACCGAATGGCTACACCTTC.

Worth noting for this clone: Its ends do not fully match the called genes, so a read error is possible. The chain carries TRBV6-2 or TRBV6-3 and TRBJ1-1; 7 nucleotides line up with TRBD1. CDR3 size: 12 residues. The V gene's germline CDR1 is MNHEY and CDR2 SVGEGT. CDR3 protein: CASSYTGQARIF. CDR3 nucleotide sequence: TGTGCCAGCAGTTACACAGGACAGGCCCGCATCTTT.

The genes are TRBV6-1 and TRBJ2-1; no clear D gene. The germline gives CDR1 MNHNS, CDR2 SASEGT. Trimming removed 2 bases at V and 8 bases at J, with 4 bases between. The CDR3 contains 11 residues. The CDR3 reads CASSEIDEQFF. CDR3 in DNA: TGTGCCAGCAGTGAAATCGATGAGCAGTTCTTC.

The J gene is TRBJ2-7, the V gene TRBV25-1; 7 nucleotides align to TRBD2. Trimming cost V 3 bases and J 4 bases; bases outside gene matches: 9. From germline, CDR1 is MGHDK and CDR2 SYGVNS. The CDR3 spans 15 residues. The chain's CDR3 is CASSDGVGGSYEQYF. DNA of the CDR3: TGTGCCAGCAGTGATGGAGTCGGGGGGAGTTACGAGCAGTACTTC.

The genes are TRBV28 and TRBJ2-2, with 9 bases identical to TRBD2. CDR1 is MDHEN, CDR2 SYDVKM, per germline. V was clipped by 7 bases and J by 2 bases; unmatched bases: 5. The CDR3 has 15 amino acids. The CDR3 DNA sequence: TGTGCCAGCATGGGACTAGCATTCAACACCGGGGAGCTGTTTTTT. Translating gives CASMGLAFNTGELFF.

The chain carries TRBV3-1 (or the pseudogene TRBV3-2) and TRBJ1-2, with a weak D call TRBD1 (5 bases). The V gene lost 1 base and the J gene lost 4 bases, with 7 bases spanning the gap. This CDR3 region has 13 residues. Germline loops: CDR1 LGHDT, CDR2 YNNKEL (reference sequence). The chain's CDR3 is CASSQGTPYGYTF. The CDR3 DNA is TGTGCCAGCAGCCAAGGGACACCCTATGGCTACACCTTC.

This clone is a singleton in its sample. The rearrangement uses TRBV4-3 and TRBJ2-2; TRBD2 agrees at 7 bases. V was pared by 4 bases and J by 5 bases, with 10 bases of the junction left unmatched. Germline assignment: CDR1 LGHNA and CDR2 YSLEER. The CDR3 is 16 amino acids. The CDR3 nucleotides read TGCGCCAGCAGCCTGATGTGGGGGGGAGGAACCGGGGAGCTGTTTTTT. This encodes CASSLMWGGGTGELFF.

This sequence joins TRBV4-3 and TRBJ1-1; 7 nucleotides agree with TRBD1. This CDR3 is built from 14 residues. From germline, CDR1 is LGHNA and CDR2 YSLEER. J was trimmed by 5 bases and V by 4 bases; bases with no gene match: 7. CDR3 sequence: CASSRGTDGTEAFF. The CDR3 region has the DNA TGCGCCAGCAGCCGAGGGACAGACGGGACTGAAGCTTTCTTT.

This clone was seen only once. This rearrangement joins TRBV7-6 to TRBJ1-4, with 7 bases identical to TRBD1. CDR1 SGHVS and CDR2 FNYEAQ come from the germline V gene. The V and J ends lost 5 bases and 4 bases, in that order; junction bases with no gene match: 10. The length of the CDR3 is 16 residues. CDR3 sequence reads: CASSPASGTVNEKLFF. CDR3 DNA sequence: TGTGCCAGCAGCCCGGCCTCCGGGACAGTTAATGAAAAACTGTTTTTT.

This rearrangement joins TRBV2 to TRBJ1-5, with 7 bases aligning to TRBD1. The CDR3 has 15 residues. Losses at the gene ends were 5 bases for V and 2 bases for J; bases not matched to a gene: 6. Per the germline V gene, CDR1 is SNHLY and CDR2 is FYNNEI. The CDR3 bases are TGTGCCAGCAGTTGGACAGGAGAAGGCAATCAGCCCCAGCATTTT. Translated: CASSWTGEGNQPQHF.

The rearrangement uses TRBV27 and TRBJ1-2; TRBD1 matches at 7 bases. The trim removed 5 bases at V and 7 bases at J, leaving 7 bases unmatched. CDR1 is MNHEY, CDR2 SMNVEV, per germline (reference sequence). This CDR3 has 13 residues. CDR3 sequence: CASSQDRVGGYTF. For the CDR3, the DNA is TGTGCCAGCAGTCAAGACAGGGTTGGTGGCTACACCTTC.